This entry lists 22 T cell receptor beta chains sequenced from one sample in a study of radiotherapy plus CTLA-4 blockade in lung cancer. TCRdb keeps only in-frame clones here, not all; method: immunoSEQ multiplex PCR. The sample lists fewer than 65,000 clones; about 77% were seen once. Sequencing used peripheral blood, obtained from a patient treated with radiotherapy plus ipilimumab. The receptor set was obtained from a human donor with non-small cell lung cancer whose response to radiotherapy plus ipilimumab could not be evaluated.

The CDR3 is CASSPRQGIVYSNQPQHF. Written as DNA, the CDR3 is TGTGCCAGCAGCCCTAGACAGGGGATCGTGTATAGCAATCAGCCCCAGCATTTT. J is TRBJ1-5 and V is TRBV27; 8 nucleotides line up with TRBD1. The CDR3 is 18 amino acids. V trimming: 6 bases; J trimming: 0 bases; junction bases outside the gene matches: 13. CDR1 is MNHEY and CDR2 is SMNVEV in the germline V gene (reference sequence).

The rearrangement uses TRBV5-1 and TRBJ1-4; TRBD1 aligns across 9 bases. V trimming: 7 bases; J trimming: 6 bases; junction bases outside the gene matches: 10. Looked up from germline, CDR1 is SGHRS and CDR2 is YFSETQ. There are 15 residues in the CDR3. CDR3 amino acids: CASAGQGGSDEKLFF. In nucleotides, the CDR3 is TGCGCCAGCGCGGGACAGGGAGGGTCGGATGAAAAACTGTTTTTT.

The chain combines TRBV6-6 with TRBJ1-4; no definite D call. This CDR3 contains 14 residues. V was pared by 6 bases and J by 5 bases, with 13 bases between. Germline CDR1 and CDR2: MNHNY and SVGAGI (reference sequence). CDR3 sequence reads: CASSLTPGNEKLFF. The CDR3 DNA sequence: TGTGCCAGCAGCCTAACCCCGGGGAATGAAAAACTGTTTTTT.

CDR3 DNA sequence: TGTGCCAGCAGCTTATCGGGAGGGGGCGCAGGAGACAATGAGCAGTTCTTC. Translated, it gives CASSLSGGGAGDNEQFF. The rearrangement joins TRBV7-3 to TRBJ2-1, with D possibly TRBD2 on 8 matching bases. V lost 2 bases and J 5 bases, leaving 19 bases between the germline ends. The CDR3 has 17 amino acids. Germline-derived CDR1 and CDR2 are SGHTA and FQGTGA.

The gene calls are TRBV27 and TRBJ1-2, with D possibly TRBD1 on 5 matching bases. V dropped 6 bases and J dropped 5 bases, with 19 bases sitting between them. CDR1 is MNHEY and CDR2 is SMNVEV in the germline V gene (reference sequence). This CDR3 has 15 amino acids. As DNA, the CDR3 is TGTGCCAGCAGATTGAGAACAGGCTTGAAGTATGGCTACACCTTC. Protein sequence: CASRLRTGLKYGYTF.

The chain is built from TRBV27 and TRBJ1-6; 7 bases match TRBD1. The V gene's germline CDR1 is MNHEY and CDR2 SMNVEV (reference sequence). CDR3 length: 15 residues. With 8 bases clipped from V and 7 bases from J, the junction kept 11 bases outside the gene matches. The DNA of the CDR3 is TGTGCCAGCGATGACAGGGTTTTCAAAAATTCACCCCTCCACTTT. It encodes CASDDRVFKNSPLHF.

The J gene is TRBJ1-2, the V gene TRBV7-2; no clear D gene. The V and J ends lost 5 bases and 2 bases respectively, with 12 bases between them. In germline, CDR1 is SGHTA, CDR2 FQGNSA. This CDR3 has 14 residues. This chain's CDR3 is CASSPEVQNYGYTF. The CDR3 bases are TGTGCCAGCAGCCCAGAGGTCCAGAACTATGGCTACACCTTC.

This clone was seen a single time. This sequence joins TRBV9 and TRBJ1-1; D perhaps matches TRBD1 (5 bases). Germline assignment: CDR1 SGDLS and CDR2 YYNGEE. The CDR3 has 13 residues. V lost 6 bases and J lost 4, with 13 bases in between. CDR3 in DNA: TGTGCCAGCACCCGGGGGGAGGCCACTGAAGCTTTCTTT. The encoded protein is CASTRGEATEAFF. Variable domain in full (rest from reference TRBV9 and TRBJ1-1): DSGVTQTPKHLITATGQRVTLRCSPRSGDLSVYWYQQSLDQGLQFLIQYYNGEERAKGNILERFSAQQFPDLHSELNLSSLELGDSALYFCASTRGEATEAFFGQGTRLTVV.

V usage is TRBV18 and J usage is TRBJ2-1; TRBD2 agrees at 10 bases. Germline V gene sequence: CDR1 KGHSH, CDR2 LQKENI. After removal of 3 bases from V and 5 bases from J, the junction contained 4 bases not matched to a gene. The CDR3 has 15 amino acids. CDR3 nucleotides: TGTGCCAGCTCACCCGGGCTAGCGGGGGACAATGAGCAGTTCTTC. Translated: CASSPGLAGDNEQFF.

V and J are TRBV5-4 and TRBJ2-1; 9 positions match TRBD1. The ends lost 6 bases at V and 3 bases at J; junction bases unmatched: 7. The germline CDR1 and CDR2 sequences are SGHNT and YYREEE (reference sequence). This CDR3 has 15 residues. In nucleotides, the CDR3 is TGTGCCAGCACCCAGGGACAGGGCATCTACAATGAGCAGTTCTTC. Residues: CASTQGQGIYNEQFF.

V and J are TRBV7-2 and TRBJ2-3, with 13 bases identical to TRBD2. The CDR3 has 19 residues. Germline loops: CDR1 SGHTA, CDR2 FQGNSA. The V segment lost 5 bases and the J segment 0 bases; nucleotides outside the gene matches: 11. The CDR3 here is CASSAPGTSGDISTDTQYF. CDR3 bases: TGTGCCAGCAGCGCCCCCGGGACTAGCGGGGACATTAGCACAGATACGCAGTATTTT. Full variable domain (rest looked up from reference TRBV7-2 and TRBJ2-3): GAGVSQSPSNKVTEKGKDVELRCDPISGHTALYWYRQSLGQGLEFLIYFQGNSAPDKSGLPSDRFSAERTGGSVSTLTIQRTQQEDSAVYLCASSAPGTSGDISTDTQYFGPGTRLTVL.

This clone has more than one count but fewer than ten. This chain connects TRBV28 to TRBJ1-1; no reliable D call. Germline V gene sequence: CDR1 MDHEN, CDR2 SYDVKM. This CDR3 has 13 amino acids. V was shortened by 2 bases and J by 1 base, with 5 bases between the two germline ends. CDR3 in amino acids: CASSLISNTEAFF. Written as DNA, the CDR3 is TGTGCCAGCAGTTTAATCTCGAACACTGAAGCTTTCTTT.

Only a few counts were recorded for this clone. The V call is TRBV4-2, the J call TRBJ1-6; D is perhaps TRBD1 (6 bases). The CDR3 length is 17 residues. Trimming cost V 2 bases and J 10 bases, with 21 bases left between them. CDR1 and CDR2 (germline): LGHNA, YNFKEQ. CDR3 residues: CASSQSGFPGARSPLHF. DNA of the CDR3: TGTGCCAGCAGCCAATCAGGGTTCCCAGGGGCACGCTCACCCCTCCACTTT.

V gene TRBV15 combines with J gene TRBJ2-7; D gene unclear. CDR1 is LNHNV and CDR2 is YYDKDF in the germline V gene (reference sequence). This CDR3 region has 13 residues. V dropped 0 bases and J dropped 1 base, with 4 bases sitting between them. CDR3 DNA sequence: TGTGCCACCAGCAGAGATCCGTCCTACGAGCAGTACTTC. This codes for CATSRDPSYEQYF.

The chain couples TRBV18 to TRBJ1-4; D possibly corresponds to TRBD1 (6 bases). Germline V gives CDR1 KGHSH, CDR2 LQKENI. Trimming shortened V by 0 bases and J by 7 bases, and 15 bases separated the two germline ends. The CDR3 sequence is 16 residues long. The CDR3 reads CASSPPGPGAGEKLFF. The CDR3 DNA sequence: TGTGCCAGCTCACCACCAGGCCCAGGGGCAGGTGAAAAACTGTTTTTT.

The gene calls are TRBV7-9 and TRBJ1-2; 7 nucleotides agree with TRBD1. CDR1 is SEHNR, CDR2 FQNEAQ, per germline (reference sequence). After removal of 3 bases from V and 10 bases from J, the junction contained 8 bases not matched to a gene. This CDR3 is 13 amino acids long. The CDR3 DNA reads as TGTGCCAGCAGCTTTGGGGCCGACAGGGACTACACCTTC. Its translation: CASSFGADRDYTF. Full variable domain (missing parts from reference TRBV7-9 and TRBJ1-2): DTGVSQNPRHKITKRGQNVTFRCDPISEHNRLYWYRQTLGQGPEFLTYFQNEAQLEKSRLLSDRFSAERPKGSFSTLEIQRTEQGDSAMYLCASSFGADRDYTFGSGTRLTVV.

The J gene is TRBJ2-7, the V gene TRBV9; the match to TRBD2 covers 10 bases. In germline, CDR1 is SGDLS, CDR2 YYNGEE. The J segment lost 2 bases and the V segment lost 3 bases, leaving 5 bases of the junction unmatched. This CDR3 is 15 amino acids long. The CDR3 here is CASSGGLASTYEQYF. The CDR3 DNA follows: TGTGCCAGCAGCGGGGGACTAGCGTCCACCTACGAGCAGTACTTC.

V and J are TRBV14 and TRBJ2-2, with 11 bases identical to TRBD1. The CDR3 consists of 15 residues. CDR1 SGHDN and CDR2 FVKESK come from the germline V gene. The trim removed 4 bases at V and 5 bases at J, leaving 3 bases unmatched. The CDR3 region is CASSRTGGRTGELFF. Here the CDR3 DNA reads TGTGCCAGCAGCCGGACAGGGGGCAGGACCGGGGAGCTGTTTTTT. The full variable domain, in which reference TRBV14 and TRBJ2-2 provide the parts outside the CDR3, is EAGVTQFPSHSVIEKGQTVTLRCDPISGHDNLYWYRRVMGKEIKFLLHFVKESKQDESGMPNNRFLAERTGGTYSTLKVQPAELEDSGVYFCASSRTGGRTGELFFGEGSRLTVL.

In its sample, this clone was seen a few times. The V gene is TRBV29-1, the J gene TRBJ1-2, with D tentatively TRBD1 (5 bases). Germline CDR1 and CDR2: SQVTM and ANQGSEA. Trimming took off 6 bases at V and 6 bases at J, with 20 bases between the two ends. This CDR3 contains 14 residues. CDR3 coding DNA: TGCAGCGTCCTAAAGGTCCAGGGAATGGATGGCTACACCTTC. This codes for CSVLKVQGMDGYTF.

V and J are TRBV28 and TRBJ2-7; D is ambiguous. Trimming stripped 6 bases from V and 3 bases from J, with 9 bases between. This CDR3 has 12 residues. Germline assignment: CDR1 MDHEN and CDR2 SYDVKM. The CDR3 DNA reads as TGTGCCAGCAGCCCGTCCTTCTACGAGCAGTACTTC. Its protein product is CASSPSFYEQYF. The variable domain in full, with the rest retrieved from reference TRBV28 and TRBJ2-7, is DVKVTQSSRYLVKRTGEKVFLECVQDMDHENMFWYRQDPGLGLRLIYFSYDVKMKEKGDIPEGYSVSREKKERFSLILESASTNQTSMYLCASSPSFYEQYFGPGTRLTVT.

V usage is TRBV9 and J usage is TRBJ2-3, with D possibly TRBD1 on 6 matching bases. Looked up from germline, CDR1 is SGDLS and CDR2 is YYNGEE. The CDR3 has 13 amino acids. V was trimmed by 3 bases and J by 3 bases, leaving 8 bases between them. This CDR3 is CASSDRATDTQYF. CDR3 DNA sequence: TGTGCCAGCAGCGACAGGGCGACAGATACGCAGTATTTT.

This clone was seen a few times. J is TRBJ2-1 and V is TRBV6-4, with 14 nucleotides matching TRBD2. The CDR3 contains 16 residues. Germline V gives CDR1 MRHNA, CDR2 SNTAGT. Germline trimming cut 6 bases from V and 7 bases from J; bases unmatched to any gene: 8. DNA for the CDR3: TGTGCCAGCAGCGGACAGGGACTAGCGGGAGCTAATGAGCAGTTCTTC. Amino acids: CASSGQGLAGANEQFF.